The following is a T cell receptor beta chain sequence with its context. V dropped 5 bases and J dropped 2 bases, with 12 bases sitting between them. CDR3 length: 14 residues. Germline V gives CDR1 SGHTA, CDR2 FQGTGA. The sample is drawn from a study of blood T cell repertoires in COVID-19. Looking at the study overall: Samples of COVID-19 (acute and convalescent) were obtained from the United States, Italy and Spain. Nucleic acid was either cDNA or gDNA, and it came from T cells, B-cell-depleted T cells, or PBMCs.

As handled by the study authors: Quantification of nucleated cells was approximated via reference gene primer amplification. Clones were sequenced by immunoSEQ multiplex PCR, and TCRdb holds only the in-frame ones, with some missing. The DNA was the basis for D and trimming; V, J and clone size are from that table. The sample holds roughly 160,000 clones; about 86% are singletons and the top ten take roughly 7%. V is TRBV7-3 and J is TRBJ2-5, with a tentative D call TRBD2 (5 bases). This TCR was sampled from a man aged 50 to 59 with active or convalescent COVID-19. Material for sequencing was peripheral blood. This CDR3 is CASSPAGEQETQYF. CDR3 DNA sequence: TGTGCCAGCAGCCCCGCCGGGGAGCAAGAGACCCAGTACTTC.